Shown below are 17 T cell receptor beta chains from a single sample sequenced in a study of T cells in localized non-small cell lung cancer. Using immunoSEQ multiplex PCR, the repertoire was profiled, and TCRdb retains in-frame clones only, with some absent. The data show over 30,000 clones, over 75% seen once. The input for sequencing was peripheral blood, taken before any cancer treatment. All receptors come from a woman aged 35-70 years with stage I lung adenocarcinoma.

The genes are TRBV6-1 and TRBJ2-1, with 12 positions matching TRBD1. The CDR3 extends over 16 amino acids. J gave up 6 bases and V 0 bases, and 3 bases lay outside the gene matches. The germline gives CDR1 MNHNS, CDR2 SASEGT. The CDR3 coding sequence is TGTGCCAGCAGTGAAGCGCGGGGACAGGGGGCCAATGAGCAGTTCTTC. It yields the protein CASSEARGQGANEQFF.

This clone came up once. The J gene is TRBJ2-2, the V gene TRBV5-1; the D is unclear. Trimming removed 0 bases from V and 6 bases from J, with 9 bases in between. The CDR3 covers 14 residues. Germline V gene data show CDR1 as SGHRS and CDR2 as YFSETQ. The DNA of the CDR3 is TGCGCCAGCAGCTTGGGGTCACTGGCCGGGGAGCTGTTTTTT. This translates into CASSLGSLAGELFF. Based on the CDR3 plus reference TRBV5-1 and TRBJ2-2, the full variable domain is KAGVTQTPRYLIKTRGQQVTLSCSPISGHRSVSWYQQTPGQGLQFLFEYFSETQRNKGNFPGRFSGRQFSNSRSEMNVSTLELGDSALYLCASSLGSLAGELFFGEGSRLTVL.

V gene TRBV21-1 combines with J gene TRBJ2-7; TRBD2, the table's D call, lacks a check against the DNA. TRBV21-1 is a pseudogene segment. The CDR3 runs to 13 residues. The CDR3 is CADEGGPTYEQYF. The DNA for the CDR3 is TGTGCCGACGAGGGAGGACCGACCTACGAGCAGTACTTC.

J is TRBJ1-5 and V is TRBV27, with no clear D. The germline gives CDR1 MNHEY, CDR2 SMNVEV (reference sequence). Deletions cut 1 base from V and 1 base from J, with 5 bases between. This CDR3 is built from 14 residues. The CDR3 sequence is CASSLFASNQPQHF. The CDR3 nucleotides are TGTGCCAGCAGTTTATTCGCGAGCAATCAGCCCCAGCATTTT.

V and J are TRBV6-1 and TRBJ2-3; TRBD2 might be the D (5 bases). V lost 1 base, J lost 2 bases, and 10 bases lay in between. The CDR3 totals 15 residues. Germline V CDR1 and CDR2: MNHNS, SASEGT. The CDR3 here is CASSEGRIYTDTQYF. DNA of the CDR3: TGTGCCAGCAGTGAAGGGAGGATTTACACAGATACGCAGTATTTT.

This chain uses TRBV27 with TRBJ1-3; possibly TRBD1 for D (5 bases). The V and J ends lost 5 bases and 11 bases respectively, with 16 bases between them. CDR1 and CDR2 (germline): MNHEY, SMNVEV (reference sequence). This CDR3 is 13 amino acids long. The CDR3 reads CASSPHVGGPIYF. CDR3 coding DNA: TGTGCCAGCAGTCCTCACGTTGGGGGACCCATATATTTT.

The V and J genes are TRBV27 and TRBJ2-7; 9 bases fit TRBD2. The CDR3 is 17 residues long. The V segment lost 0 bases and the J segment 1 base; nucleotides outside the gene matches: 7. Germline CDR1 reads MNHEY; CDR2 reads SMNVEV (reference sequence). In DNA, the CDR3 is TGTGCCAGCAGTTTATCAATAGGACTAGCGCGATCCTACGAGCAGTACTTC. Its translation is CASSLSIGLARSYEQYF.

The V and J genes are TRBV11-2 and TRBJ2-7; D ambiguous. V was clipped by 0 bases and J by 2 bases, with 11 bases between them. This CDR3 is built from 15 residues. Germline V lookup: CDR1 SGHAT, CDR2 FQNNGV. CDR3 nucleotides: TGTGCCAGCAGCTTAGACGGTGCCGGGCCCTACGAGCAGTACTTC. Protein: CASSLDGAGPYEQYF. The full variable domain, in which reference TRBV11-2 and TRBJ2-7 provide the parts outside the CDR3, is EAGVAQSPRYKIIEKRQSVAFWCNPISGHATLYWYQQILGQGPKLLIQFQNNGVVDDSQLPKDRFSAERLKGVDSTLKIQPAKLEDSAVYLCASSLDGAGPYEQYFGPGTRLTVT.

The genes are TRBV25-1 and TRBJ1-3; D gene uncertain. Germline V lookup: CDR1 MGHDK, CDR2 SYGVNS. The V gene lost 5 bases and the J gene lost 0 bases, with 11 bases spanning the gap. This CDR3 region has 15 residues. The CDR3, as DNA: TGTGCCAGCAGTAGGAGGGATCTCTCTGGAAACACCATATATTTT. Its protein product is CASSRRDLSGNTIYF.

V gene TRBV5-6 combines with J gene TRBJ1-1; TRBD1 aligns across 7 bases. CDR1 SGHDT and CDR2 YYEEEE come from the germline V gene. The J segment lost 4 bases and the V segment lost 3 bases, leaving 3 bases of the junction unmatched. This CDR3 is 13 amino acids long. This chain's CDR3 is CASSYRDSTEAFF. The DNA of the CDR3 is TGTGCCAGCAGCTACCGGGACAGCACTGAAGCTTTCTTT.

The V call is TRBV7-2, the J call TRBJ2-7; D is ambiguous. The germline CDR1 and CDR2 sequences are SGHTA and FQGNSA. V lost 2 bases and J 6 bases, leaving 14 bases between the germline ends. The CDR3 spans 14 residues. The CDR3 DNA reads TGTGCCAGCAGCTTATCGCAGATCCCCTCCGAGCAGTACTTC. Its translation: CASSLSQIPSEQYF.

This clone occurred once. This chain uses TRBV7-3 with TRBJ1-5; no firm D call. The CDR3 covers 15 residues. The V end lost 5 bases, the J end lost 4 bases, and 15 bases lay between the germline ends. Germline lookup yields CDR1 SGHTA and CDR2 FQGTGA. In nucleotides, the CDR3 is TGTGCCAGCAGCCCACGGTTGGCAGAAAATCAGCCCCAGCATTTT. Translating it yields CASSPRLAENQPQHF.

The CDR3 nucleotides read TGTGCCAGTAGTATAGACGGCAGGGTGTACACCGGGGAGCTGTTTTTT. The encoded protein is CASSIDGRVYTGELFF. The V call is TRBV19, the J call TRBJ2-2; weak D call: TRBD1 (5 bases). The CDR3 contains 16 residues. Germline V gene data show CDR1 as LNHDA and CDR2 as SQIVND (reference sequence). V dropped 0 bases and J dropped 3 bases, with 11 bases sitting between them.

The V call is TRBV28, the J call TRBJ1-5, with 7 bases identical to TRBD1. CDR3 size: 13 residues. V shed 8 bases, J shed 5 bases, and the junction held 6 bases outside the gene matches. The V gene's germline CDR1 is MDHEN and CDR2 SYDVKM. The CDR3 DNA reads TGTGCCAGCTGGCCCCAGGGGGATCAGCCCCAGCATTTT. This encodes CASWPQGDQPQHF.

This chain uses TRBV6-5 with TRBJ2-1; 8 bases fit TRBD2. V shed 8 bases and J 5 bases; nucleotides not matched to a gene: 8. The germline CDR1 and CDR2 sequences are MNHEY and SVGAGI. The CDR3 runs to 14 residues. DNA of the CDR3: TGTGCCAGCTGTCGGGGACTAGGCCACAATGAGCAGTTCTTC. Translated, it gives CASCRGLGHNEQFF.

The gene calls are TRBV7-3 and TRBJ2-6, with D uncertain. V was clipped by 5 bases and J by 2 bases, with 13 bases between them. This CDR3 is 16 amino acids long. Per the germline V gene, CDR1 is SGHTA and CDR2 is FQGTGA. This CDR3 reads CASSPLVGTGANVLTF. CDR3 nucleotide sequence: TGTGCCAGCAGCCCCTTGGTTGGTACTGGGGCCAACGTCCTGACTTTC.

V usage is TRBV7-6 and J usage is TRBJ2-6; D is perhaps TRBD2 (5 bases). CDR1 is SGHVS, CDR2 FNYEAQ, per germline. The CDR3 contains 15 residues. The V and J ends lost 5 bases and 0 bases respectively, with 8 bases between them. This CDR3 reads CASSRGPSGANVLTF. DNA for the CDR3: TGTGCCAGCAGCCGAGGGCCCTCTGGGGCCAACGTCCTGACTTTC.